The rows below give T cell receptor beta chains drawn from one sample of a study of response to subunit inactivated influenza vaccine. TCRdb re-derived calls from the RT-PCR reads in MiXCR, one entry per CDR3 protein. The sample lists roughly 620,000 distinct CDR3 sequences, around 10% seen once, with more than 9.5% in the top ten. The data also belong to a second study, concerning T cells expressing NK-cell markers.

The material was PBMCs from blood, obtained on the day of vaccination. Source of these receptors: a man aged 50 to 59 who received an inactivated influenza vaccine. The CDR3 runs from the conserved cysteine through the conserved F or W. The D gene is left open where the match is weak. Clone sizes are given selectively: once, few, many, or a class where the clone is expanded.

size	J	V	D	CDR3	DNA
few	TRBJ2-7	TRBV11-2	NA	CASSKTDPYEQYF	TGTGCCAGCAGCAAAACGGACCCGTACGAGCAGTACTTC
NA	TRBJ1-1	TRBV11-2	TRBD1	CASSLGTGGGTEAFF	TGTGCCAGCAGCTTAGGTACAGGGGGCGGGACGGAAGCTTTCTTT
NA	TRBJ2-7	TRBV12-3/TRBV12-4	NA	CASSFGTVRRTYEQYF	TGTGCCAGCAGTTTCGGAACGGTGCGGAGAACCTACGAGCAGTACTTC
many	TRBJ2-7	TRBV20-1	NA	CSSPGAYEQYF	TGCAGTAGTCCGGGAGCCTACGAGCAGTACTTC
NA	TRBJ2-1	TRBV20-1	TRBD1	CSASVSPGQGSFF	TGCAGTGCTAGCGTTAGTCCGGGACAGGGTTCGTTCTTC
NA	TRBJ2-1	TRBV10-3	NA	CATGAQRSYNEQFF	TGTGCCACCGGGGCTCAACGGTCCTACAATGAGCAGTTCTTC
NA	TRBJ2-7	TRBV28	NA	CASSLNRALSSYEQYF	TGTGCCAGCAGTTTAAACAGGGCCTTGAGCTCCTACGAGCAGTACTTC
few	TRBJ1-5	TRBV30	NA	CAWSGPGVVDQPQHF	TGTGCCTGGAGTGGCCCGGGCGTAGTAGATCAGCCCCAGCATTTT
NA	TRBJ2-3	TRBV29-1	NA	CSVVSGLTDTQYF	TGCAGCGTTGTGTCAGGGCTCACAGATACGCAGTATTTT
NA	TRBJ1-5	TRBV5-1	TRBD1	CASSSTGEGQPQHF	TGCGCCAGCAGCTCAACAGGGGAGGGTCAGCCCCAGCATTTT
few	TRBJ2-7	TRBV7-2	TRBD2	CASSPRSGDYEQYF	TGTGCCAGCAGCCCCCGCAGCGGGGATTACGAGCAGTACTTC
few	TRBJ2-1	TRBV15	NA	CATSRAQGAYNEQFF	TGTGCCACCAGCAGAGCCCAGGGCGCCTACAATGAGCAGTTCTTC
NA	TRBJ1-5	TRBV29-1	NA	CSVGGGGNQPQHF	TGCAGCGTTGGAGGGGGGGGCAATCAGCCCCAGCATTTT
few	TRBJ2-1	TRBV10-3	NA	CAISESRGVTDEQFF	TGTGCCATCAGTGAGTCGCGCGGGGTTACGGATGAGCAGTTCTTC
NA	TRBJ1-2	TRBV27	NA	CASSPLSGLLGQDFGYTF	TGTGCCAGCAGTCCACTGAGCGGCCTTCTGGGTCAGGATTTTGGCTACACCTTC
many	TRBJ2-7	TRBV4-3	TRBD2	CASSQTSGNRYEQYF	TGCGCCAGCAGCCAGACTAGCGGGAATAGGTACGAGCAGTACTTC
NA	TRBJ1-1	TRBV6-2/TRBV6-3	NA	CASSYPFAGVAEAFF	TGTGCCAGCAGTTACCCATTTGCGGGGGTCGCTGAAGCTTTCTTT
NA	TRBJ1-1	TRBV6-5	NA	CASSYLSRMDPGVNTEAFF	TGTGCCAGCAGTTACTTGAGTCGCATGGACCCCGGGGTGAACACTGAAGCTTTCTTT
NA	TRBJ2-3	TRBV4-2	NA	CASSQDWVAEITDTQYF	TGTGCCAGCAGCCAAGATTGGGTAGCAGAGATCACAGATACGCAGTATTTT
many	TRBJ2-5	TRBV20-1	NA	CSASQRTLGETQYF	TGCAGTGCTAGCCAGCGGACCCTTGGGGAGACCCAGTACTTC
few	TRBJ2-2	TRBV2	TRBD1	CASSPGQGSNTGELFF	TGTGCCAGCAGTCCGGGACAGGGGTCGAACACCGGGGAGCTGTTTTTT
NA	TRBJ2-1	TRBV28	NA	CASSPIPGRRAHNEQFF	TGTGCCAGCAGTCCGATTCCCGGGAGAAGGGCCCACAATGAGCAGTTCTTC
NA	TRBJ2-1	TRBV27	TRBD2	CASSHPGLAGGSGSNEQFF	TGTGCCAGCAGCCATCCGGGACTAGCGGGGGGGAGCGGGTCGAATGAGCAGTTCTTC
few	TRBJ2-7	TRBV4-3	TRBD1	CASSQMTGTEQYF	TGCGCCAGCAGCCAAATGACAGGGACCGAGCAGTACTTC
few	TRBJ2-1	TRBV28	NA	CASSLWSPLGNEQFF	TGTGCCAGCAGTTTATGGTCCCCCCTAGGGAATGAGCAGTTCTTC
NA	TRBJ2-2	TRBV20-1	TRBD2	CSAAGGRYTGELFF	TGCAGTGCCGCGGGAGGGCGGTACACCGGGGAGCTGTTTTTT
many	TRBJ2-5	TRBV7-8	NA	CASRRGLQETQYF	TGCGCCAGCAGACGGGGACTTCAAGAGACCCAGTACTTC
NA	TRBJ2-7	TRBV10-3	NA	CAISGQASSNYEQYF	TGTGCCATCAGTGGACAGGCCTCGAGCAACTACGAGCAGTACTTC
many	TRBJ2-3	TRBV29-1	TRBD2	CSLFLAGVGDTQYF	TGCAGCTTATTTCTAGCGGGAGTCGGAGATACGCAGTATTTT
few	TRBJ2-7	TRBV29-1	NA	CSVRETAYEQYF	TGCAGCGTTAGGGAGACGGCCTACGAGCAGTACTTC
NA	TRBJ2-3	TRBV7-3	NA	CASSLAGLITDTQYF	TGTGCCAGCAGCTTAGCGGGACTCATTACAGATACGCAGTATTTT
many	TRBJ2-5	TRBV12-3/TRBV12-4	NA	CASSLGLSETQYF	TGTGCCAGCAGTTTGGGACTGTCGGAGACCCAGTACTTC
NA	TRBJ2-5	TRBV28	NA	CASSSGTVKRVETQYF	TGTGCCAGCAGCTCTGGGACGGTCAAGAGAGTAGAGACCCAGTACTTC
NA	TRBJ2-7	TRBV28	NA	CASSLREPYEQYF	TGTGCCAGCAGTTTGCGGGAACCCTACGAGCAGTACTTC
many	TRBJ2-1	TRBV20-1	TRBD2	CSAPSRGEQFF	TGCAGTGCTCCGTCGCGGGGGGAGCAGTTCTTC
NA	TRBJ2-3	TRBV30	NA	CAWRLGGSTDTQYF	TGTGCCTGGAGACTCGGAGGGAGCACAGATACGCAGTATTTT
many	TRBJ1-4	TRBV5-6	NA	CASSFTTGATNEKLFF	TGTGCCAGCAGCTTCACGACAGGAGCAACTAATGAAAAACTGTTTTTT
few	TRBJ2-3	TRBV3-1	NA	CASSQDWFTDTQYF	TGTGCCAGCAGCCAAGATTGGTTCACAGATACGCAGTATTTT
many	TRBJ2-2	TRBV6-6	NA	CASSYVNTGELFF	TGTGCCAGCAGTTACGTCAACACCGGGGAGCTGTTTTTT
few	TRBJ1-6	TRBV4-1	NA	CASSQDPGGYSPLHF	TGCGCCAGCAGCCAAGATCCCGGCGGATATTCACCCCTCCACTTT
few	TRBJ2-1	TRBV30	TRBD2	CAWSAGTSPGMNEQFF	TGTGCCTGGAGTGCCGGGACTAGCCCCGGAATGAATGAGCAGTTCTTC
NA	TRBJ2-1	TRBV15	NA	CATSSLAGEQFF	TGTGCCACCAGCAGTCTAGCAGGGGAGCAGTTCTTC
few	TRBJ2-5	TRBV20-1	NA	CSARDTLSGRLETQYF	TGCAGTGCTAGAGATACCCTTAGCGGTAGACTAGAGACCCAGTACTTC
NA	TRBJ2-7	TRBV20-1	NA	CSAPRGTASYEQYF	TGCAGTGCCCCCAGAGGAACAGCGTCCTACGAGCAGTACTTC
few	TRBJ1-1	TRBV5-1	NA	CASSFDGTEAFF	TGCGCCAGCAGCTTTGATGGGACTGAAGCTTTCTTT
NA	TRBJ2-3	TRBV18	NA	CASSPPSTVDTQYF	TGTGCCAGCTCACCACCATCCACGGTAGATACGCAGTATTTT
few	TRBJ2-3	TRBV12-3/TRBV12-4	NA	CASTPRGASADTQYF	TGTGCCAGCACTCCTAGGGGAGCCAGCGCAGATACGCAGTATTTT
few	TRBJ2-1	TRBV20-1	TRBD2	CSARLAGAYYNEQFF	TGCAGTGCAAGATTAGCGGGGGCGTACTACAATGAGCAGTTCTTC
few	TRBJ2-1	TRBV12-3/TRBV12-4	NA	CASSLPREENEQFF	TGTGCCAGCAGTTTACCCCGCGAGGAAAATGAGCAGTTCTTC
NA	TRBJ2-2	TRBV5-1	NA	CASSLQGVSTGELFF	TGCGCCAGCAGCTTGCAGGGAGTTAGCACCGGGGAGCTGTTTTTT
NA	TRBJ1-1	TRBV5-1	NA	CASSLEGARTEAFF	TGCGCCAGCAGCTTGGAAGGGGCGCGGACTGAAGCTTTCTTT
few	TRBJ2-3	TRBV20-1	TRBD2	CSAARGSGNTDTQYF	TGCAGTGCCGCCAGAGGAAGCGGGAACACAGATACGCAGTATTTT
many	TRBJ2-2	TRBV29-1	NA	CSAGTRNTGELFF	TGCAGCGCCGGGACAAGGAACACCGGGGAGCTGTTTTTT
NA	TRBJ2-5	TRBV20-1	NA	CSARLEETQYF	TGCAGTGCTAGACTAGAAGAGACCCAGTACTTC
few	TRBJ2-3	TRBV5-6	NA	CASSPSSSPWDTQYF	TGTGCCAGCAGCCCCTCTAGTAGCCCATGGGATACGCAGTATTTT
NA	TRBJ2-2	TRBV12-5	NA	CASGLPNTGELFF	TGTGCTAGTGGTTTGCCCAACACCGGGGAGCTGTTTTTT
NA	TRBJ2-5	TRBV5-1	NA	CASSSRTGLTETQYF	TGCGCCAGCAGCTCAAGGACAGGACTAACGGAGACCCAGTACTTC
few	TRBJ2-7	TRBV3-1	TRBD1	CASSQDFGGTGGFEQYF	TGTGCCAGCAGCCAAGATTTTGGCGGGACAGGGGGCTTCGAGCAGTACTTC
NA	TRBJ2-2	TRBV12-3/TRBV12-4	NA	CASSLWQGGNTGELFF	TGTGCCAGCAGTTTGTGGCAGGGGGGGAACACCGGGGAGCTGTTTTTT